Listed here is a single TCR beta chain. This clone has just a few counts. The antigen this receptor binds is unknown. Per-base qualities were not stored, and no clone one base away is much larger. The data are from a study of cytomegalovirus exposure and HLA in healthy donors (dated by TCRdb to about 2017). At the level of the whole study: An earlier analysis of roughly 500 of the donors reported 250 to 350 Gb of sequence data and more than 90 million unique TCR beta sequences from about 180 million T cells. Every discovery cohort repertoire had been produced on one sequencing platform. High-throughput TCR immunosequencing, statistical association of individual TCRs with disease status, and machine learning were combined to predict cytomegalovirus infection status. A later analysis re-examined previously published TCR beta repertoires from around 670 donors and added high-resolution HLA genotyping to investigate patterns of TCR occurrence. An early release that covered about 640 HLA-typed donors contained approximately 300 gigabases of sequencing data and tens of millions of unique TCR sequences. Rather than drawing on any new phenotypic data, the later analysis identified candidate immune exposures from TCR beta sequences and the way those sequences occurred across donors. Donor age, sex, ethnicity and CMV serostatus were collected together with the repertoire data. Because of strong linkage in the cohort, 4 to 6 DR-DQ haplotypes were treated as single units for association and clustering. Of the 300 to 500 genotyped donors, more than 75% were placed in the genetic ancestry cluster associated with self-reported Caucasian donors. The number of typed donors differed by locus: roughly 629-640 for A, B, C, DRB1 and DQB1; some 500 for DQA1; over 600 for DPA1; and some 470 for DPB1. Among 300 to 500 genotyped donors of the cohort, an average of around 250,000 unique TCR beta nucleotide sequences was sequenced per donor, of which about 19% were non-productive. A later genetic analysis used genome-wide SNP genotypes for 398 of the 666 donors, treating that subset as a discovery cohort. In an earlier analysis of roughly 600 of the donors, high-throughput TCR beta sequencing was used to judge whether each TCR beta V gene segment behaved as functional or pseudogenic. The study used immunosequencing to profile the T cell repertoires of approximately 690 subjects and linked those repertoires to cytomegalovirus serostatus. Both class I and class II loci were covered by HLA typing, at four-digit resolution. The study aimed to test whether signatures of past pathogen exposure could be identified by cataloging public T cell receptors. Along with the roughly 670-subject first cohort, a separate validation cohort of over 90 different subjects was used.

Study-wide findings and limitations: This cohort had only TCR beta chains sequenced, and the lack of alpha or paired-chain data limited which features could be detected. A further reported finding was that TCR beta sequences accurately predicted the HLA-A and HLA-B alleles for most subjects in the first cohort. Correlated functional status among segregating V segments might be attributable to linkage disequilibrium, but an unknown experimental factor could not be ruled out. Assigning TCR associations to individual alleles was difficult when HLA alleles, especially DR and DQ, strongly co-occurred. In both the original and validation cohorts, the classifier was reported to diagnose cytomegalovirus status with high specificity and sensitivity. In a later genetic analysis, a missense DCLRE1C variant was associated with V-gene and J-gene trimming of TCR beta chains, and the association was replicated in an independent cohort. The authors suggested that the approach could potentially be generalized to other disease states and immunological phenotypes. In an earlier analysis of roughly 560 of the donors, most TCR beta V segments were observed in productive rearrangements about 87% or about 30% of the time, broadly matching IMGT annotations. Most TCR sequences were observed very rarely across donors, whereas some public TCRs were present in many individuals. A later genetic analysis reported fewer N-insertions in productive TCRs among donors in an Asian-associated ancestry cluster than the roughly 620-donor mean. The study gave a list of 150 to 200 TCR beta chains associated with cytomegalovirus. A later analysis found that TCR association rates varied across HLA loci, with DRB1 alleles showing the most associated TCRs and HLA-C alleles the fewest. Some IMGT-functional V segments, including TRBV6-2 and TRBV6-3, could not be distinguished by the 87-base-pair reads and were therefore excluded. Because HLA typing was unavailable for some donors at each locus, only the typed subset was used in association tests. According to a later analysis, most CMV-associated TCR beta chains appeared to be HLA-restricted, and the HLA associations seemed to be driven largely by CMV exposure. At a false discovery rate of 0.05, a later analysis linked about 17,000 TCR beta sequences to specific HLA alleles. The only immune exposure information available for the cohort was CMV serostatus. A group of highly shared sequence variants was considered likely to be a technical artifact of the sequencing pipeline. The presence/absence analyses assumed that sequencing depth was roughly uniform across donors, and that assumption may not be true. In a later analysis, several top co-occurrence clusters were reported to appear linked to parvovirus B19, influenza, CMV and Epstein-Barr virus. A few of the identified cytomegalovirus-associated TCR beta chains were confirmed in vitro to be specific for cytomegalovirus antigens. Because counts were too low, about 17 rarely observed V segments, including chromosome 9 orphons, were excluded from the earlier analysis of 500 to 700 of the donors. In a later analysis, HLA-associated TCR beta chains showed more clonal expansion and lower generation probabilities than non-associated chains that were equally common.

Library method: the immunoSEQ multiplex PCR assay. A mixture of 60 forward primers for TCR Vbeta segments and 13 reverse primers for TCR Jbeta segments was used in the multiplex PCR. Amplification of the CDR3 region of rearranged TCR beta genes was performed with a multiplex PCR assay on genomic DNA. The Illumina HiSeq System was used to sequence the amplified TCR beta libraries as 87-base-pair reads. Per the source publication's procedure: A later analysis counted 65 million to 90 million unique TCR beta chains across the 650 to 700 repertoires, and roughly 10 million of these chains were shared by at least two donors. A nearest-neighbor algorithm error-corrected the raw reads and collapsed the reads into unique sequences, merging closely related sequences to remove PCR and sequencing errors. Alignment of CDR3 sequences to IMGT reference sequences was used to assign V, D and J gene segments. For a sequence to be retained, at least a six-nucleotide match to both a V gene segment and a J gene segment was required. Rearrangements were called productive when the CDR3 lacked stop codons and stayed in frame with V and J; all others were non-productive. CDR3 was defined by IMGT convention, running from the second conserved V-encoded cysteine to the conserved J-encoded phenylalanine. Sequences without an unambiguous match to a single V gene segment were excluded from the earlier analysis of approximately 560 of the donors. An earlier analysis of just under 600 of the donors called V segments functional above 56.7% productive rearrangements and segregating when the between-donor standard deviation exceeded 5%. A statistical classification framework was built to diagnose cytomegalovirus status from the catalog of TCR beta chain sequences. In a later analysis, V and J genes were assigned by comparing TCR nucleotide sequences against IMGT/GENE-DB human TR gene sequences. Using the TCRdist pipeline, a later analysis assigned CDR3 sequences along with most-parsimonious VDJ recombination scenarios. In a later analysis, each TCR beta chain was defined by its CDR3 amino acid sequence together with its V-gene family, and reads lacking a unique V-gene family were excluded. A later analysis removed 592 highly shared, low-generation-probability nucleotide sequences to deal with suspected cross-contamination and a sequencing artifact. In a later analysis, a clonal expansion index was calculated for each public chain from normalized within-repertoire ranks of inferred template counts. In a later analysis, generation probabilities were computed using a VDJ recombination model fitted to out-of-frame rearrangements, and the results were checked against IGoR. A later analysis scored TCR-TCR, TCR-HLA and TCR-CMV co-occurrence with hypergeometric tests, applying a repertoire-size bias correction to TCR pairs. A later analysis estimated false discovery rates by permuting HLA or CMV assignments 20 times. A later analysis grouped co-occurring TCRs with DBSCAN, adding TCRdist sequence similarity when clustering within HLA-allele-positive subsets. For co-occurrence clustering, repertoires with fewer than 30,000 or more than 120,000 public chains were excluded, along with five or six repertoires with anomalous nucleotide sharing. TCRdb provides this immuneACCESS table in a form limited to in-frame rearrangements. Some clones are lacking; in checked studies, under half of them reflect an unresolved V gene, and why the rest are absent is not known. The V and J calls and clone size were taken over from that table, and D and trimming were inferred from the DNA. The sample table holds 100,000 or so clones, of which 70% to 80% were seen once. Of the sample, about 2.5% is held by the ten largest clones.

From the cysteine up to the phenylalanine, the CDR3 has a length of 15 residues. The kept DNA is CDR3 alone, 45 bases in frame from the first base. CDR1 and CDR2 were assigned from the germline V gene (reference sequence) as SGHKS and YYEKEE. V loses 0 bases at its end and J loses 4 bases; junction bases beyond the gene matches: 4. The cohort consisted of more than 650 healthy bone marrow donors. All cohort members were sampled while nominally healthy, although unrecorded immune exposures were likely present. The donor tested CMV seronegative and was one of the 352 seronegative cohort members. A peripheral blood sample was provided by each donor, and peripheral blood mononuclear cells were used for TCR beta sequencing. Genomic DNA was extracted from the blood cell samples with the Qiagen DNeasy Blood Extraction Kit.

The clonotype comes from a female donor in good health and CMV-seronegative. Sequencing was carried out using PBMCs. The chain links TRBV5-5 with TRBJ1-2; TRBD1 aligns with 9 central bases. The nucleotide sequence reads as follows: TGTGCCAGCAGCTTGGGGGACAGGGAGGGCTATGGCTACACCTTC. This encodes CASSLGDREGYGYTF.